What follows is one T cell receptor beta chain and its context. This sample stems from a study of blood T cell repertoires in COVID-19. Germline-derived CDR1 and CDR2 are MNHEY and SVGAGI. Between the trimmed V and J ends, which lost 10 bases and 2 bases, there was a span of 11 bases. This CDR3 contains 12 residues. Repertoires were generated with immunoSEQ multiplex PCR, while TCRdb's copy carries only in-frame clones and drops some. This table has around 100,000 clones, 65% to 85% appearing once. The chain employs TRBV6-5 and TRBJ1-1; no definite D call. What was sequenced was peripheral blood. The sequence was collected from a man aged 50 or older with acute or convalescent COVID-19. CDR3 coding DNA: TGTGCCACGGGCCGGGGAAACACTGAAGCTTTCTTT. Translating gives CATGRGNTEAFF.